A selection of T cell receptor beta chains follows, all from one sample in a study of shared clonotypes between healthy human individuals. TCRdb's table, derived via immunoSEQ multiplex PCR, lists solely in-frame clones and lacks some. The profile shows roughly 850,000 clones, 90% to 97% of them singletons. Material: naive CD8+ T cells sorted from blood. All receptors come from a man aged 30 to 39 in good health. Both conserved end residues are part of each CDR3. The order of the fields is D gene, J gene, V gene, clone size, CDR3 DNA, CDR3 protein. The D gene is left open where the match is weak. Only some rows state a clone size, as once, few, many or a class for expanded clones.

d_call: TRBD1; j_call: TRBJ1-1; v_call: TRBV7-8; clone_size: NA; cdr3_nt: TGTGCCAGCAGCCCCCCCGGGACAGGGTCTAAAAACGCTTTCTTT; cdr3_aa: CASSPPGTGSKNAFF
d_call: TRBD2; j_call: TRBJ2-1; v_call: TRBV6-1; clone_size: NA; cdr3_nt: TGTGCCAGCAAAAAGCGGGAGACCTACAATGAGCAGTTCTTC; cdr3_aa: CASKKRETYNEQFF
d_call: NA; j_call: TRBJ2-5; v_call: TRBV11-2; clone_size: NA; cdr3_nt: TGTGCCAGCAGCGACCACTTTGACAGTGGACAAGAGACCCAGTACTTC; cdr3_aa: CASSDHFDSGQETQYF
d_call: NA; j_call: TRBJ2-7; v_call: TRBV5-4; clone_size: NA; cdr3_nt: TGTGCCAGCAGCTTTGGACCCGATGCCTACGAGCAGTACTTC; cdr3_aa: CASSFGPDAYEQYF
d_call: TRBD2; j_call: TRBJ2-7; v_call: TRBV6-1; clone_size: NA; cdr3_nt: TGTGCCAGCAGCAGTGGGAGGGGCACCTACGAGCAGTACTTC; cdr3_aa: CASSSGRGTYEQYF
d_call: NA; j_call: TRBJ1-2; v_call: TRBV6-6; clone_size: NA; cdr3_nt: TGTGCCACAGAGGCTGGCGGCTACACCTTC; cdr3_aa: CATEAGGYTF
d_call: NA; j_call: TRBJ1-1; v_call: TRBV5-1; clone_size: NA; cdr3_nt: TGCGCCAGCAGCTGGCGGCCCCTTAACACTGAAGCTTTCTTT; cdr3_aa: CASSWRPLNTEAFF
d_call: NA; j_call: TRBJ1-4; v_call: TRBV5-4; clone_size: NA; cdr3_nt: TGTGCCAGCAGCTTGGTTACCCCAGGGCAGACTAATGAAAAACTGTTTTTT; cdr3_aa: CASSLVTPGQTNEKLFF
d_call: NA; j_call: TRBJ2-7; v_call: TRBV28; clone_size: NA; cdr3_nt: TGTGCCAGCAGTTTAGTCGCACACGAGCAGTACTTC; cdr3_aa: CASSLVAHEQYF
d_call: NA; j_call: TRBJ2-7; v_call: TRBV28; clone_size: NA; cdr3_nt: TGTGCCAGCAGGTCTATGAGAGAGCAGTACTTC; cdr3_aa: CASRSMREQYF
d_call: NA; j_call: TRBJ1-2; v_call: TRBV5-1; clone_size: NA; cdr3_nt: TGCGCCAGCAGCTTGGAGGTCCTAGGGGGCTACACCTTC; cdr3_aa: CASSLEVLGGYTF
d_call: TRBD2; j_call: TRBJ2-1; v_call: TRBV6-4; clone_size: NA; cdr3_nt: TGTGCCAGCAGTGGGGTAGCGGGAGATTACAATGAGCAGTTCTTC; cdr3_aa: CASSGVAGDYNEQFF
d_call: NA; j_call: TRBJ2-7; v_call: TRBV6-1; clone_size: NA; cdr3_nt: TGTGCCAGCAGTGCCCAGGGGTACTCCTACGAGCAGTACTTC; cdr3_aa: CASSAQGYSYEQYF
d_call: TRBD1; j_call: TRBJ1-4; v_call: TRBV13; clone_size: NA; cdr3_nt: TGTGCCAGCAGCTCCGGGACAGCTAAAAAACTGTTTTTT; cdr3_aa: CASSSGTAKKLFF
d_call: NA; j_call: TRBJ2-6; v_call: TRBV5-6; clone_size: NA; cdr3_nt: TGTGCCAGCAGCTTGGCAGGGAGAGGGGCCAACGTCCTGACTTTC; cdr3_aa: CASSLAGRGANVLTF
d_call: TRBD1; j_call: TRBJ1-5; v_call: TRBV30; clone_size: NA; cdr3_nt: TGTGCCGCAACGGGACAGGGGAATCAGCCCCAGCATTTT; cdr3_aa: CAATGQGNQPQHF
d_call: TRBD2; j_call: TRBJ2-3; v_call: TRBV9; clone_size: NA; cdr3_nt: TGTGCCAGCAGCGAGGCGGGAGAGCCGGGAGATACGCAGTATTTT; cdr3_aa: CASSEAGEPGDTQYF
d_call: TRBD2; j_call: TRBJ2-7; v_call: TRBV10-3; clone_size: NA; cdr3_nt: TGTGCCATCAGCGTCCCCGACAGTACAGCGGGAGAAGATTACGAGCAGTACTTC; cdr3_aa: CAISVPDSTAGEDYEQYF
d_call: TRBD2; j_call: TRBJ2-5; v_call: TRBV10-1; clone_size: once; cdr3_nt: TGCGCCAGCAGTGAGTCTACGTCTAGCGGACAAGAGACCCAGTACTTC; cdr3_aa: CASSESTSSGQETQYF
d_call: TRBD1; j_call: TRBJ2-1; v_call: TRBV4-3; clone_size: once; cdr3_nt: TGCGCCAGCAGCCAAGCATTCGAATTAGGGGGCCATGAGCAGTTCTTC; cdr3_aa: CASSQAFELGGHEQFF
d_call: TRBD2; j_call: TRBJ2-1; v_call: TRBV27; clone_size: NA; cdr3_nt: TGTGCCAGCAGTTCTTCCGGGACTAGCGGGACGTACAATGAGCAGTTCTTC; cdr3_aa: CASSSSGTSGTYNEQFF
d_call: TRBD2; j_call: TRBJ2-1; v_call: TRBV4-1; clone_size: NA; cdr3_nt: TGCGCCAGCAGCCAAAGGGGAGCGGGAGTCCTCTCCGGCTACAATGAGCAGTTCTTC; cdr3_aa: CASSQRGAGVLSGYNEQFF
d_call: NA; j_call: TRBJ2-6; v_call: TRBV2; clone_size: NA; cdr3_nt: TGTGCCAGCACCTGGAAGGGCCTAGTTTTC; cdr3_aa: CASTWKGLVF
d_call: NA; j_call: TRBJ2-1; v_call: TRBV19; clone_size: NA; cdr3_nt: TGTGCCAGTAGTAGTTCCGGCGGGACCAGCTCCTACAATGAGCAGTTCTTC; cdr3_aa: CASSSSGGTSSYNEQFF
d_call: NA; j_call: TRBJ2-1; v_call: TRBV28; clone_size: NA; cdr3_nt: TGTGCCAGCAGTTTATTATTCGGGGGAACATACAATGAGCAGTTCTTC; cdr3_aa: CASSLLFGGTYNEQFF
d_call: NA; j_call: TRBJ2-1; v_call: TRBV6-6; clone_size: NA; cdr3_nt: TGTGCCAGCAGTTACCTACTGGCCAATGAGCAGTTCTTC; cdr3_aa: CASSYLLANEQFF
d_call: NA; j_call: TRBJ1-3; v_call: TRBV10-1; clone_size: NA; cdr3_nt: TGCGCCAGCAGTGATGGATTCTCTGGAAACACCATATATTTT; cdr3_aa: CASSDGFSGNTIYF
d_call: NA; j_call: TRBJ1-1; v_call: TRBV29-1; clone_size: NA; cdr3_nt: TGCAGCGCCCGAAGGGGTTACACTGAAGCTTTCTTT; cdr3_aa: CSARRGYTEAFF
d_call: TRBD1; j_call: TRBJ2-7; v_call: TRBV6-1; clone_size: once; cdr3_nt: TGTGCCAGCAGTGAATGGACAGGGAGCTCCTACGAGCAGTACTTC; cdr3_aa: CASSEWTGSSYEQYF
d_call: TRBD2; j_call: TRBJ2-7; v_call: TRBV27; clone_size: NA; cdr3_nt: TGTGCCAGCGCTCCTCGGGGGGGGAGGGCAACCGAGCAGTACTTC; cdr3_aa: CASAPRGGRATEQYF
d_call: NA; j_call: TRBJ1-1; v_call: TRBV7-2; clone_size: NA; cdr3_nt: TGTGCCAGCAGCTTTTATGAGGGCACCCCCGAAGCTTTCTTT; cdr3_aa: CASSFYEGTPEAFF